A selection of T cell receptor beta chains follows, all from one sample in a study of cytomegalovirus exposure and HLA in healthy donors. Libraries were prepared by immunoSEQ multiplex PCR; TCRdb keeps only in-frame clonotypes and omits some of them. Found here are fewer than 95,000 clones, 76% of them singletons; the top ten hold roughly 3%. Sequencing used PBMCs. The receptors were gathered from a man in his forties in good health and CMV-seronegative. Both conserved end residues are part of each CDR3. Fields, in order: J gene, D gene, V gene, clone size, CDR3 DNA, CDR3 protein. D genes are given only for firm matches. Size is stated for part of the rows, as once, few or many counts, or as a class when the clone is expanded.

>TRBJ2-5|TRBD2|TRBV4-2|.
TGTGCCAGCAGCCCGTTGACTAGCGGGGGATACAGAGAGACCCAGTACTTC
CASSPLTSGGYRETQYF
>TRBJ1-5|TRBD1|TRBV2|.
TGTGCCAGCAGTGAGGGACAGGACAGCAGGCCCCAGCATTTT
CASSEGQDSRPQHF
>TRBJ2-3|TRBD2|TRBV4-2|medium-sized
TGTGCCAGCAGCCAAGATCTAGCGGGGGGCACAGATACGCAGTATTTT
CASSQDLAGGTDTQYF
>TRBJ2-7|TRBD1|TRBV29-1|.
TGCAGCGTTGAACGACAGGGCTACGAGCAGTACTTC
CSVERQGYEQYF
>TRBJ2-2|TRBD2|TRBV9|once
TGTGCCAGCAGCGTAGCCTCGGGTAGCGGGGGGGCGGTCACCGGGGAGCTGTTTTTT
CASSVASGSGGAVTGELFF
>TRBJ1-1|.|TRBV10-3|once
TGTGCCATCAGTGAGGAGGAATACACTGAAGCTTTCTTT
CAISEEEYTEAFF
>TRBJ1-1|TRBD1|TRBV6-1|.
TGTGCCACTGGGACAGGGGTTTCCACTGAAGCTTTCTTT
CATGTGVSTEAFF
>TRBJ1-1|.|TRBV7-2|once
TGTGCCAGCAGCTTAGTCGGGCGGAGGTTGAACACTGAAGCTTTCTTT
CASSLVGRRLNTEAFF
>TRBJ2-7|.|TRBV29-1|.
TGCAGCGTTGCCCTCGGGTCCCCTTCTACCTACGAGCAGTACTTC
CSVALGSPSTYEQYF
>TRBJ2-2|TRBD1|TRBV11-3|few
TGTGCCAGCAGCTCCTGGACAGGGACGAACACCGGGGAGCTGTTTTTT
CASSSWTGTNTGELFF
>TRBJ2-3|.|TRBV7-3|few
TGTGCCAGCAGCTTTTCGGAGGATACGCAGTATTTT
CASSFSEDTQYF
>TRBJ2-7|TRBD2|TRBV30|.
TGTGCCTGGAGGGGGGGAGGGGTCGAGCAGTACTTC
CAWRGGGVEQYF
>TRBJ1-5|.|TRBV28|.
TGTGCATCAAAAGGGGTGGGTCAGCCCCAGCATTTT
CASKGVGQPQHF
>TRBJ1-4|TRBD1|TRBV11-2|.
TGTGCCAGCAGCTTGTCGGCAGGGGGCTTTAATGAAAAACTGTTTTTT
CASSLSAGGFNEKLFF
>TRBJ2-1|TRBD2|TRBV7-3|once
TGTGCCAGCAGCTTAACAGTGGGGGAGGGCAATGAGCAGTTCTTC
CASSLTVGEGNEQFF
>TRBJ2-3|.|TRBV7-2|.
TGTGCCAGCAGCTCCGGATTTCCAGGTCGAGATACGCAGTATTTT
CASSSGFPGRDTQYF
>TRBJ1-5|TRBD1|TRBV18|.
TGTGCCAGCTCACCCGTACATTACAGGGGGCCGGAAACTTATAGCAATCAGCCCCAGCATTTT
CASSPVHYRGPETYSNQPQHF
>TRBJ2-3|.|TRBV4-3|.
TGCGCCAGCAGCCACCACCGCGTCAGGCTCGCAGATACGCAGTATTTT
CASSHHRVRLADTQYF
>TRBJ2-1|.|TRBV5-1|few
TGCGCCAGCAGCTTGGGTTTTGTTAGCGGAGGCTCCTACAATGAGCAGTTCTTC
CASSLGFVSGGSYNEQFF
>TRBJ1-6|.|TRBV11-2|once
TGTGCCAGCAGCTTAGGTTCGGGACTGCTAGCCTCACCCCTCCACTTT
CASSLGSGLLASPLHF
>TRBJ2-3|TRBD2|TRBV7-9|.
TGTGCCAGCAGCAAGGGACTAGCGGGGGGATGGGATACGCAGTATTTT
CASSKGLAGGWDTQYF
>TRBJ2-1|.|TRBV7-2|.
TGTGCCAGCAGCTTAGATCGCGGGGTTCACAATGAGCAGTTCTTC
CASSLDRGVHNEQFF
>TRBJ1-1|.|TRBV19|few
TGTGCCAGTAGTGCCTTGTTTGGGCTCCCTGAAGCTTTCTTT
CASSALFGLPEAFF
>TRBJ1-2|.|TRBV6-6|.
TGTGCCAGCAGTCTAATTAACTATGGCTACACCTTC
CASSLINYGYTF
>TRBJ1-6|TRBD1|TRBV7-9|.
TGTTCCAGCAGCTCCCATAGAGGGGGCCCCTATAATTCACCCCTCCACTTT
CSSSSHRGGPYNSPLHF
>TRBJ2-2|TRBD1|TRBV6-6|once
TGTGCCAGCAGAGCTGGGGACAGGGGGACCTCCGGGCTGTTTTTT
CASRAGDRGTSGLFF
>TRBJ1-5|.|TRBV12-5|.
TGTGCTAGTGGTTTGAGAGGCGGGGGGGCCCATAGCAATCAGCCCCAGCATTTT
CASGLRGGGAHSNQPQHF
>TRBJ1-1|.|TRBV30|.
TGTGCCTGGAGTGAAGCCCCGGGTTCTTCGAACACTGAAGCTTTCTTT
CAWSEAPGSSNTEAFF
>TRBJ2-7|TRBD2|TRBV7-3|.
TGTGCCAGCAGCCTAACTAGCGGAACCTACGAGCAGTACTTC
CASSLTSGTYEQYF
>TRBJ1-2|TRBD1|TRBV10-3|.
TGTGCCATCAGTGAGGACAGGGGCCCTTATAACTATGGCTACACCTTC
CAISEDRGPYNYGYTF
>TRBJ2-1|.|TRBV10-3|.
TGTGCCATCAGTGAGTCGAGGCAGGGGTCAAACAATGAGCAGTTCTTC
CAISESRQGSNNEQFF
>TRBJ2-2|.|TRBV19|once
TGTGCCAGTAGTATATCAGGGCTCAGGGACGGGGAGCTGTTTTTT
CASSISGLRDGELFF
>TRBJ1-2|TRBD1|TRBV19|.
TGTGCCAGTAGTTCACGGACAGGGGGCGATGGCTACACCTTC
CASSSRTGGDGYTF
>TRBJ2-1|TRBD2|TRBV5-5|.
TGTGCCAGCAGCTCGGGACTAGCTACCTACAATGAGCAGTTCTTC
CASSSGLATYNEQFF
>TRBJ2-5|TRBD2|TRBV7-2|.
TGTGCCAGCAGCTTAGCATGGACTAGCGGGTCCCTACAAGAGACCCAGTACTTC
CASSLAWTSGSLQETQYF
>TRBJ2-3|TRBD1|TRBV30|.
TGTGCCTGGGAGGGACAGACAGATACGCAGTATTTT
CAWEGQTDTQYF
>TRBJ2-1|TRBD2|TRBV7-3|.
TGTGCCAGCAGCCGATGGACTAGCGGGGGGGCCGAGAATGAGCAGTTCTTC
CASSRWTSGGAENEQFF